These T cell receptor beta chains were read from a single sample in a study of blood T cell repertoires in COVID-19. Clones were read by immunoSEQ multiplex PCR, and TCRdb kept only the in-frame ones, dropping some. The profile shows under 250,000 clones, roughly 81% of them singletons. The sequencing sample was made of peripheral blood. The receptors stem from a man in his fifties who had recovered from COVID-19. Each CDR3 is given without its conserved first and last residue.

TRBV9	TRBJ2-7	ASSVTVENKQY
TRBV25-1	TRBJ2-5	ASRRQGGETQY
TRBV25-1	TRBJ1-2	ASSEGLQGYT
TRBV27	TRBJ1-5	ASSLQGLGNQPQH
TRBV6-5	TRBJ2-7	ASIGADNNEQY
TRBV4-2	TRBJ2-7	ASSQEPWTSGKFEQY
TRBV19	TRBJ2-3	ASSIVAGVTDTQY
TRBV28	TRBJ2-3	ASSLGGRVEDTQY
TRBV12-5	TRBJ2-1	ASGLVSPGYNEQF
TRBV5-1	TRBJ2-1	ASSSSSGRYNEQF
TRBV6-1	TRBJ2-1	ASSESQGYNEQF
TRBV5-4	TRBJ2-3	ASSLGQVPDTQY
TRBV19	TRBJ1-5	ASRDLTGGLFSNQPQH
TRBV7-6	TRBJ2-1	ASSFSTLAGIEQF
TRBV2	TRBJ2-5	ASRTGTSGGLGSAQY
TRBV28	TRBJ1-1	ASSSWGGYTEAF
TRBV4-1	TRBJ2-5	ASSQPSREGYQETQY
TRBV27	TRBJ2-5	ASSPRTGSGETQY
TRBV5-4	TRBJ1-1	ASSFSGDTEAF
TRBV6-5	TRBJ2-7	ASSLQGVNYEQY
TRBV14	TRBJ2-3	ASSQDRLQDYTDTQY
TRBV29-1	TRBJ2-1	SVEANGVNEQF
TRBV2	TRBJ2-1	ASSEVAANEQF
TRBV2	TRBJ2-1	ASRIQGITYNEQF
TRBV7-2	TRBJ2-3	ASSLVGGGTDTQY
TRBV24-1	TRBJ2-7	ATSDPRDRVYEQY
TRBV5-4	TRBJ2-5	ASSWGLAGLQETQY
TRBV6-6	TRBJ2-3	ASSGTGGTDTQY
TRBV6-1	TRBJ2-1	ASSEAPTSGNPYNEQF
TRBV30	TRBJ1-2	AWTRGTGVGYT
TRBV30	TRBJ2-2	AWSKRTQNTGELF
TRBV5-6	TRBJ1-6	ASSLYSGNNSPLH
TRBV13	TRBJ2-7	ASSPYGDRTWDEQY
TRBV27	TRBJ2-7	ASSLSSGTGYEQY
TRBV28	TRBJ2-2	ASSLWTSAGELF
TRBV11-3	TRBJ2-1	ASSLRAGGYNEQF
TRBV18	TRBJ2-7	ASSPSTGTYEQY
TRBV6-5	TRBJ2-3	ASSSSTAGAQY
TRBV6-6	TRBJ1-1	ASTWDRGAGVGAF
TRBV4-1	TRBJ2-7	ASSQAQDTTYEQY
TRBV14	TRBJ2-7	ARGPRRLAGGSYSYEQY
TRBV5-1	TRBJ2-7	ASSLVVGTYEQY
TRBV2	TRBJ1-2	AGLGQGNGYT